One TCR beta chain is described in this entry. Its cognate antigen is unknown. The sample comes from a study of cytomegalovirus exposure and HLA in healthy donors. The overall study: Researchers found that around 80% of around 400 genotyped donors fell within the Caucasian-associated ancestry cluster. Notes on the study in general: Cytomegalovirus-associated TCR beta chains were listed, numbering some 180.

Use of 60 Vbeta and 13 Jbeta primers characterized the PCR. The method was immunoSEQ multiplex PCR; TCRdb's version includes in-frame clones alone and lacks a portion of them. The sample comprises more than 80,000 clones, about 78% of which are singletons, and about 4% rests with the top ten. Losses at the gene ends were 4 bases for V and 5 bases for J; bases not matched to a gene: 14. CDR1 is SGHRS and CDR2 is YFSETQ in the germline V gene. This CDR3 comprises 16 residues. The TCR sequence derives from a woman aged 40 to 49 in good health and CMV-seropositive. The sequenced material came from PBMCs. The chain has TRBV5-1 and TRBJ2-7; 8 bases map to TRBD2. CDR3 in amino acids: CASSGTPAGDSNEQYF. CDR3 bases: TGCGCCAGCAGCGGCACCCCAGCGGGAGACAGCAACGAGCAGTACTTC.